What follows are 7 T cell receptor beta chains derived from one specimen sequenced in a study of cytomegalovirus exposure and HLA in healthy donors. Primers for the PCR totalled 60 Vbeta and 13 Jbeta. This table comes from immunoSEQ multiplex PCR, and its TCRdb copy is limited to in-frame clones, with some not included. Among 100,000 to 150,000 clones listed, over 70% were seen once. Sample: PBMCs. These TCRs come from a woman between 40 and 55 years old in good health and CMV-seronegative.

This rearrangement joins TRBV15 to TRBJ1-2, with D possibly matching TRBD1 (5 bases). In germline, CDR1 is LNHNV, CDR2 YYDKDF (reference sequence). Trimming left V 5 bases short and J 8 bases short, with 15 bases between. There are 13 residues in the CDR3. The CDR3 spells CATSPLGEGGYTF. CDR3 in DNA: TGTGCCACCAGCCCCCTAGGGGAGGGGGGCTACACCTTC.

This clone was found a few times. V usage is TRBV5-5 and J usage is TRBJ1-5; 8 bases map to TRBD1. CDR3 size: 15 residues. The germline gives CDR1 SGHKS, CDR2 YYEKEE (reference sequence). V lost 6 bases and J lost 3; bases outside the gene matches: 8. The CDR3 region has the DNA TGTGCCAGCACAGGGGGCGATAGCCCCAATCAGCCCCAGCATTTT. Protein sequence: CASTGGDSPNQPQHF. The variable domain in full, with the rest retrieved from reference TRBV5-5 and TRBJ1-5, is DAGVTQSPTHLIKTRGQQVTLRCSPISGHKSVSWYQQVLGQGPQFIFQYYEKEERGRGNFPDRFSARQFPNYSSELNVNALLLGDSALYLCASTGGDSPNQPQHFGDGTRLSIL.

This clone was counted between two and nine times. J is TRBJ1-2 and V is TRBV5-1; TRBD1 might be the D (6 bases). Germline lookup yields CDR1 SGHRS and CDR2 YFSETQ. This CDR3 contains 16 residues. V lost 1 base and J lost 1, with 14 bases in between. CDR3 region: CASSLMTGGRNYGYTF. Written as DNA, the CDR3 is TGCGCCAGCAGCTTGATGACAGGCGGCCGTAACTATGGCTACACCTTC. Together with reference TRBV5-1 and TRBJ1-2, the CDR3 gives the full variable domain: KAGVTQTPRYLIKTRGQQVTLSCSPISGHRSVSWYQQTPGQGLQFLFEYFSETQRNKGNFPGRFSGRQFSNSRSEMNVSTLELGDSALYLCASSLMTGGRNYGYTFGSGTRLTVV.

The chain recombines TRBV7-9 with TRBJ2-7, with 8 bases identical to TRBD2. With V trimmed by 5 bases and J by 2 bases, 8 bases remained unmatched. Germline V gene lookup returns CDR1 SEHNR and CDR2 FQNEAQ (reference sequence). The length of the CDR3 is 15 residues. This CDR3 is CASSLRRGAAYEQYF. CDR3 bases: TGTGCCAGCAGCCTGCGGCGGGGGGCGGCCTACGAGCAGTACTTC. Drawing the rest from reference TRBV7-9 and TRBJ2-7, the complete variable domain is DTGVSQNPRHKITKRGQNVTFRCDPISEHNRLYWYRQTLGQGPEFLTYFQNEAQLEKSRLLSDRFSAERPKGSFSTLEIQRTEQGDSAMYLCASSLRRGAAYEQYFGPGTRLTVT.

The V gene is TRBV5-8, the J gene TRBJ2-1; tentative D call: TRBD2 (7 bases). CDR3 length equals 15 residues. CDR1 is SGHTS and CDR2 is YDEGEE in the germline V gene. V lost 3 bases and J 6 bases, leaving 16 bases between the germline ends. CDR3 residues: CASSWGEGVSNEQFF. In DNA form, the CDR3 reads TGTGCCAGCAGCTGGGGGGAGGGGGTCTCCAATGAGCAGTTCTTC.

V gene TRBV9 combines with J gene TRBJ1-1, with unresolved D. The V end lost 0 bases, the J end lost 2 bases, and 8 bases lay between the germline ends. This CDR3 is 14 amino acids long. CDR1 and CDR2 from the germline V gene are SGDLS and YYNGEE. The CDR3 nucleotides are TGTGCCAGCAGCGTAGCTATGACTAACACTGAAGCTTTCTTT. The encoded protein is CASSVAMTNTEAFF.

The chain uses TRBV28 and TRBJ1-2, with D perhaps TRBD1 (6 bases). The germline CDR1 and CDR2 sequences are MDHEN and SYDVKM. This CDR3 has 17 residues. The V end lost 2 bases, the J end lost 0 bases, and 16 bases lay between the germline ends. CDR3 bases: TGTGCCAGCAGTTTAAGGGGCTACGACAGGCCTAACTATGGCTACACCTTC. Protein product: CASSLRGYDRPNYGYTF.